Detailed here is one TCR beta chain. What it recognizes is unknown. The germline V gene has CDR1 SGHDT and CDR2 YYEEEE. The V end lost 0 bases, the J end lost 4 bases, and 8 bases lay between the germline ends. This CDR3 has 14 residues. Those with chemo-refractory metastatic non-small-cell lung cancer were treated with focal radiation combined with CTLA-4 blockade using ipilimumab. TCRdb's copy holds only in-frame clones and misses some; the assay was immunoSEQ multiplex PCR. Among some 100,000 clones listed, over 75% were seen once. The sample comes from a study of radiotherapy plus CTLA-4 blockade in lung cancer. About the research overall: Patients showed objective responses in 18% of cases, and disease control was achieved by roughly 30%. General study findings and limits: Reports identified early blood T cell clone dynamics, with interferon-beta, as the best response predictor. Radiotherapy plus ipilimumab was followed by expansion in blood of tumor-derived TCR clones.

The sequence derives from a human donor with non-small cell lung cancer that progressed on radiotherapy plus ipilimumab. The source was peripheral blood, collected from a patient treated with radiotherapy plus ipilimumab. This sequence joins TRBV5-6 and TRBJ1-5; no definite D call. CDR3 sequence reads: CASSLGQFNQPQHF. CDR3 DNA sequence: TGTGCCAGCAGCTTGGGGCAGTTTAATCAGCCCCAGCATTTT.